A selection of T cell receptor beta chains follows, all from one sample in a study of T cell repertoires in cytomegalovirus infection. TCRdb reprocessed the reads with MiXCR, giving one entry per CDR3 protein. In the table there are fewer than 950,000 distinct CDR3 sequences, over 25% of which are singletons. These receptors lack a known antigen. Sequenced here: cultured CD8+ T cells from PBMCs, sampled from culture after CMV antigen stimulation. The origin of the receptors is a human donor in good health (CMV status not recorded). Some clones in this sample may be carry-over from other donors' samples. Each CDR3 is given with its conserved first and last residue. D genes are given only for firm matches. A clone size is listed for some rows: how often the clone was seen (once, few, many), or a class if it is expanded.

13,TRBV7-2,.,TRBJ2-1,.,TGTGCCAGCAGCCCCCCTCCGGGCAATGAGCAGTTCTTC,CASSPPPGNEQFF
17,TRBV6-1,TRBD2,TRBJ2-1,few,TGTGCCAGCAGTGAACTAGCGGGGGGGGGCTCCTACAATGAGCAGTTCTTC,CASSELAGGGSYNEQFF
13,TRBV4-1,.,TRBJ1-4,few,TGCGCCAGCAGCCAAGGGACCATGTTGGAACTGTTTTTT,CASSQGTMLELFF
14,TRBV20-1,.,TRBJ2-4,.,TGCAGTGCAAAGGACCTAAGTCGGAGAAACATTCAGTACTTC,CSAKDLSRRNIQYF
14,TRBV29-1,.,TRBJ2-3,.,TGCAGCGTCCTTGGACTAATGGGGACAGATACGCAGTATTTT,CSVLGLMGTDTQYF
16,TRBV5-5,TRBD2,TRBJ2-1,.,TGTGCCAGCACCCTCCCCTTAGCGGGGGTGTACAATGAGCAGTTCTTC,CASTLPLAGVYNEQFF
12,TRBV6-6,.,TRBJ1-2,.,TGTGCCAGCAGTTACGACGAGTGGGGCTACACCTTC,CASSYDEWGYTF
12,TRBV7-9,.,TRBJ2-3,.,TGTGCCAGCAGCCTTAGGATTAATACGCAGTATTTT,CASSLRINTQYF
13,TRBV9,.,TRBJ1-2,.,TGTGCCAGCAGCGTAGCCGACGGGTATGGCTACACCTTC,CASSVADGYGYTF
15,TRBV12-3/TRBV12-4,TRBD1,TRBJ2-2,many,TGTGCCAGCTACCTTGGGCAGGGGGCAACCGGGGAGCTGTTTTTT,CASYLGQGATGELFF
14,TRBV12-3/TRBV12-4,TRBD1,TRBJ1-5,.,TGTGCCAGCAGACGTACAGGGGTTAATCAGCCCCAGCATTTT,CASRRTGVNQPQHF
15,TRBV6-2/TRBV6-3,.,TRBJ2-7,.,TGTGCCAGCAGTTACCGGGTCCTCTTATCCTACGAGCAGTACTTC,CASSYRVLLSYEQYF
14,TRBV7-9,.,TRBJ2-5,.,TGTGCCAACAGCTTAGACTATATCCAAGAGACCCAGTACTTC,CANSLDYIQETQYF
19,TRBV20-1,.,TRBJ1-1,once,TGCAGTGCTAGAGATACAATGAGGGGCGCCGCGGTTATGAACACTGAAGCTTTCTTT,CSARDTMRGAAVMNTEAFF
15,TRBV9,.,TRBJ2-5,many,TGTGCCAGCAGCGTAGAGGGGCAGGGAAGGCAGACCCAGTACTTC,CASSVEGQGRQTQYF
12,TRBV20-1,.,TRBJ1-2,.,TGCAGTGCTCACCGGGACGGCTATGGCTACACCTTC,CSAHRDGYGYTF
16,TRBV19,.,TRBJ2-7,few,TGTGCCAGTAGTCCTACCGGGACACTCCGTTCCTACGAGCAGTACTTC,CASSPTGTLRSYEQYF
14,TRBV7-6,.,TRBJ1-6,few,TGTGCCAGCAGCTTACAGGGAATAGATTCACCCCTCCACTTT,CASSLQGIDSPLHF
17,TRBV6-2/TRBV6-3,.,TRBJ1-2,.,TGTGCCAGCAGCTATATCCAGGCCCCTTCCGGCCGATATGGCTACACCTTC,CASSYIQAPSGRYGYTF
16,TRBV4-2,.,TRBJ1-3,.,TGTGCCAGCAGCCAAGAGCATCCCCTGGCTGGAAACACCATATATTTT,CASSQEHPLAGNTIYF
13,TRBV5-6,TRBD1,TRBJ1-2,many,TGTGCCAGCAGCCACAGGACAGGATTAGGCTACACCTTC,CASSHRTGLGYTF
14,TRBV12-3/TRBV12-4,.,TRBJ2-2,many,TGTGCCAGCACCCCAGTCGGGAACACCGGGGAGCTGTTTTTT,CASTPVGNTGELFF
16,TRBV27,.,TRBJ1-5,few,TGTGCCAGCAGTTTTAATCCTCCCGAGGCCAATCAGCCCCAGCATTTT,CASSFNPPEANQPQHF
16,TRBV4-1,TRBD2,TRBJ2-5,.,TGCGCCAGCAGCCGAGCTAGCGGGGGGATTGAAAAGACCCAGTACTTC,CASSRASGGIEKTQYF
13,TRBV7-9,.,TRBJ1-2,.,TGTGCCAGCAGCGCAGCGCCAGGGAACGGCTACACCTTC,CASSAAPGNGYTF
13,TRBV5-4,.,TRBJ2-7,.,TGTGCCAGCAGCTCGGACAGCCCCTACGAGCAGTACTTC,CASSSDSPYEQYF
15,TRBV12-3/TRBV12-4,TRBD2,TRBJ2-3,.,TGTGCCAGCTGTGGGACTAGCGGGGCCGAGGATACGCAGTATTTT,CASCGTSGAEDTQYF
13,TRBV2,.,TRBJ1-2,.,TGTGCCAGCAGTGAGAAGGAAAACTATGGCTACACCTTC,CASSEKENYGYTF
14,TRBV5-4,.,TRBJ2-1,.,TGTGCCAGCACCTCGAAGATCTCCTACAATGAGCAGTTCTTC,CASTSKISYNEQFF
18,TRBV15,TRBD2,TRBJ2-3,few,TGTGCCACCAGCAGAGATTTCGTCGGAACGGGGGGGCTTGATACGCAGTATTTT,CATSRDFVGTGGLDTQYF
15,TRBV10-2,.,TRBJ1-1,.,TGCGCCAGCAGTGAGTCAGGGGGGACGAACACTGAAGCTTTCTTT,CASSESGGTNTEAFF